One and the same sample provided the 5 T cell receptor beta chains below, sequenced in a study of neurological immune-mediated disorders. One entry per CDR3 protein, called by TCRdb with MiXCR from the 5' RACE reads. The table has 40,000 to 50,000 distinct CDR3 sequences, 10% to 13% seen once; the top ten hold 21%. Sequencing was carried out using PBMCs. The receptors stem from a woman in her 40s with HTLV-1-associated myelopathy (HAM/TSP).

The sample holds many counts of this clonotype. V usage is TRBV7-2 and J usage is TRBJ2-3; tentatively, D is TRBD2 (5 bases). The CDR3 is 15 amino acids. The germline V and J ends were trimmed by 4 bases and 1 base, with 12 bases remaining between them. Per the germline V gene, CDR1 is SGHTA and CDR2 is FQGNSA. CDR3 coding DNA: TGTGCCAGCAGCTCCCGAATCGGGGGCACAGATACGCAGTATTTT. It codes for CASSSRIGGTDTQYF.

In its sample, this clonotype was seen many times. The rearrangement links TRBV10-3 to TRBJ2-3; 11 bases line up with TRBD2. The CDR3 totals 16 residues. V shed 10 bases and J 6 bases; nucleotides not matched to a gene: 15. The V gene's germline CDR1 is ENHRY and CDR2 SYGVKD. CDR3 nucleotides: TGTGCCACGGAGAGTAGCGGGAGGGCCCTTGCCGATACGCAGTATTTT. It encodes CATESSGRALADTQYF.

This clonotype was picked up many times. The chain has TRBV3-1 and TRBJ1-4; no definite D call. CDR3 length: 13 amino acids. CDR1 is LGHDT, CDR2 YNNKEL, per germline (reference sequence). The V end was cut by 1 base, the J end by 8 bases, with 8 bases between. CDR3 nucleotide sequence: TGTGCCAGCAGCCAAGCCGGTTGGGAAAAACTGTTTTTT. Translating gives CASSQAGWEKLFF. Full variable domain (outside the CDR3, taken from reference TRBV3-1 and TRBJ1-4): DTAVSQTPKYLVTQMGNDKSIKCEQNLGHDTMYWYKQDSKKFLKIMFSYNNKELIINETVPNRFSPKSPDKAHLNLHINSLELGDSAVYFCASSQAGWEKLFFGSGTQLSVL.

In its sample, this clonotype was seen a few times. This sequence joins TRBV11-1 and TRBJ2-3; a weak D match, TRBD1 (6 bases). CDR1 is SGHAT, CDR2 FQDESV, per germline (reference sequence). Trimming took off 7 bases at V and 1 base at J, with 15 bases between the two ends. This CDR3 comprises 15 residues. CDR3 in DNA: TGTGCCAGCACCTCGAGGACAGCACGCACAGATACGCAGTATTTT. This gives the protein CASTSRTARTDTQYF.

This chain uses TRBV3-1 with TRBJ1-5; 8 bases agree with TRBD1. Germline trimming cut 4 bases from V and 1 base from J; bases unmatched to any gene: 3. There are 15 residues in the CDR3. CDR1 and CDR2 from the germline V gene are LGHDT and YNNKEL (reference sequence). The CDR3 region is CASSPGTGSNQPQHF. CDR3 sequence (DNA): TGTGCCAGCAGCCCAGGGACAGGAAGCAATCAGCCCCAGCATTTT.